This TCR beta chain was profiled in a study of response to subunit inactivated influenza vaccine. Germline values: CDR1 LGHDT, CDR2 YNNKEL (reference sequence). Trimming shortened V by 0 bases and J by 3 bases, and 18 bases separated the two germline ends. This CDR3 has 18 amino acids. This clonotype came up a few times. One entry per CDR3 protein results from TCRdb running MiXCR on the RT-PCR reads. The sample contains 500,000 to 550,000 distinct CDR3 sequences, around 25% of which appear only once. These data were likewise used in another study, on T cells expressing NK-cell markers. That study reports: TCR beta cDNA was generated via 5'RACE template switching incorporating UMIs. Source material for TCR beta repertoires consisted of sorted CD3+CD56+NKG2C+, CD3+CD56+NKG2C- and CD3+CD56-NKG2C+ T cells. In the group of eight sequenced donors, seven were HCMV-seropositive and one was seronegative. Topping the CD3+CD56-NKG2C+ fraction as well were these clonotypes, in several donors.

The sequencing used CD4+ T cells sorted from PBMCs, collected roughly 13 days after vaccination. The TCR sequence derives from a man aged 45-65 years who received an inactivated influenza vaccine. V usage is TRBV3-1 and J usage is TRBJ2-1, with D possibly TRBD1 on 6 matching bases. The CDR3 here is CASSQEQGRPPYYNEQFF. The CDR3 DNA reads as TGTGCCAGCAGCCAAGAACAGGGCAGGCCCCCCTACTACAATGAGCAGTTCTTC.